Below, 18 T cell receptor beta chains from the same sample are listed, as sequenced in a study of human T cells and chemical hapten exposure. TCRdb itself ran the RACE reads through MiXCR, one entry per CDR3 protein. The sample lists about 80,000 distinct CDR3 sequences, 8.5% to 10% occurring once. The time point here: healthy volunteer bleed at 6 weeks. The authors extracted total RNA from unfractionated whole blood. The material sequenced was whole blood. Receptors originate from a female donor in good health. Some clones in this sample may be carry-over from other donors' samples.

V is TRBV18 and J is TRBJ1-1; a weak D match, TRBD1 (6 bases). The V end was cut by 5 bases, the J end by 5 bases, with 12 bases between. The CDR3 totals 13 residues. Per the germline V gene, CDR1 is KGHSH and CDR2 is LQKENI. CDR3 sequence reads: CASSAKQGTEAFF. The CDR3 DNA is TGTGCCAGCTCAGCAAAACAGGGAACTGAAGCTTTCTTT.

This clonotype was detected a few times. The chain joins TRBV7-2 to TRBJ2-1; D is ambiguous. The ends were cut back, 1 base at V and 6 bases at J, with 16 bases in the middle. CDR3 size: 16 residues. CDR1 and CDR2 (germline): SGHTA, FQGNSA. The CDR3 DNA is TGTGCCAGCAGCTTAGTCGTAGGGTCAGGTGGCAATGAGCAGTTCTTC. Protein: CASSLVVGSGGNEQFF. Filled out from reference TRBV7-2 and TRBJ2-1, the complete variable domain reads GAGVSQSPSNKVTEKGKDVELRCDPISGHTALYWYRQSLGQGLEFLIYFQGNSAPDKSGLPSDRFSAERTGGSVSTLTIQRTQQEDSAVYLCASSLVVGSGGNEQFFGPGTRLTVL.

This clonotype was seen a few times. The rearrangement uses TRBV21-1 and TRBJ2-3; TRBD2 is the table's D call, not checked against the DNA. TRBV21-1 is shown as a pseudogene. The CDR3 contains 20 residues. The DNA of the CDR3 is TGTGCCAGCAGCAAAGTTATCCCAGCGCGAGCGGGGGGAATAGGTGATACGCAGTATTTT. It encodes CASSKVIPARAGGIGDTQYF.

This rearrangement joins TRBV2 to TRBJ1-1, with D possibly matching TRBD1 (5 bases). V lost 8 bases and J 0 bases, leaving 13 bases between the germline ends. From germline, CDR1 is SNHLY and CDR2 FYNNEI. There are 14 residues in the CDR3. As DNA, the CDR3 is TGTGCCAGCGGCCGACAGTACATGAACACTGAAGCTTTCTTT. Translating it yields CASGRQYMNTEAFF.

In this sample, this clonotype turned up many times. The gene calls are TRBV12-3 or TRBV12-4 and TRBJ2-5; 8 bases are shared with TRBD1. V was clipped by 5 bases and J by 5 bases; unmatched bases: 4. CDR3 length: 13 residues. CDR3 DNA sequence: TGTGCCAGCAGTCCCAGGGGGCAGGAGACCCAGTACTTC. It specifies CASSPRGQETQYF.

This clonotype turned up a few times. The chain is built from TRBV3-1 and TRBJ2-1, with 8 bases aligning to TRBD1. The V segment lost 5 bases and the J segment 3 bases; nucleotides outside the gene matches: 9. The CDR3 has 16 amino acids. CDR1 and CDR2 (germline): LGHDT, YNNKEL (reference sequence). The CDR3, as DNA: TGTGCCAGCAGCGTTCAGGGGGCACCAAGCTACAATGAGCAGTTCTTC. This gives the protein CASSVQGAPSYNEQFF.

In its sample, this clonotype was seen many times. J is TRBJ1-1 and V is TRBV7-9, with TRBD1 matching over 9 bases. The CDR3 contains 14 residues. V lost 5 bases to trimming and J lost 10 bases; unmatched junction nucleotides: 11. CDR1 and CDR2 (germline): SEHNR, FQNEAQ (reference sequence). CDR3 sequence (DNA): TGTGCCAGCAGCCAGGGACAGGGAGCGAGCGGAGCTTTCTTT. Protein product: CASSQGQGASGAFF.

This clonotype was seen many times. The chain joins TRBV20-1 to TRBJ1-2, with D uncertain. This CDR3 region has 13 residues. Trimming cost V 3 bases and J 4 bases, with 12 bases left between them. Germline V CDR1 and CDR2: DFQATT, SNEGSKA (reference sequence). The CDR3 nucleotides are TGCAGTGCTAGCTTCCAGACGGCCTATGGCTACACCTTC. This codes for CSASFQTAYGYTF.

In its sample, this clonotype was seen many times. The V call is TRBV5-8, the J call TRBJ2-5; 7 positions match TRBD1. This CDR3 has 15 amino acids. J gave up 2 bases and V 2 bases, and 6 bases lay outside the gene matches. Germline lookup yields CDR1 SGHTS and CDR2 YDEGEE. The CDR3 DNA reads as TGTGCCAGCAGCTTACTAGGGACAGCTCAAGAGACCCAGTACTTC. Its translation: CASSLLGTAQETQYF.

This clonotype was counted a few times. The chain couples TRBV29-1 to TRBJ1-5; no definite D call. CDR3 length: 13 residues. Germline lookup yields CDR1 SQVTM and CDR2 ANQGSEA. Trimming left V 4 bases short and J 7 bases short, with 14 bases between. The CDR3 nucleotides read TGCAGCGTTGTTTCTAGCTTAGGGCAGCCCCAGCATTTT. Amino acid sequence: CSVVSSLGQPQHF.

The table lists this clonotype with many counts. The gene calls are TRBV11-2 and TRBJ2-7; D is undetermined. CDR1 SGHAT and CDR2 FQNNGV come from the germline V gene. Trimming took 2 bases from V and 4 from J, leaving 3 bases between them. CDR3 length: 11 residues. The CDR3 nucleotides are TGTGCCAGCAGCTTACAGTACGAGCAGTACTTC. It encodes CASSLQYEQYF.

This chain joins TRBV5-1 and TRBJ2-7, with a tentative D call TRBD2 (5 bases). Germline V CDR1 and CDR2: SGHRS, YFSETQ. V was trimmed by 4 bases and J by 3 bases, leaving 17 bases between them. CDR3 size: 15 residues. CDR3 in amino acids: CASSTMDSRSYEQYF. Written as DNA, the CDR3 is TGCGCCAGCAGCACGATGGACTCCCGGAGCTACGAGCAGTACTTC.

The V gene is TRBV10-3, the J gene TRBJ2-5; D gene ambiguous. The V gene's germline CDR1 is ENHRY and CDR2 SYGVKD. The V end was cut by 1 base, the J end by 5 bases, with 5 bases between. The CDR3 length is 12 residues. This CDR3 reads CAISEWYETQYF. Written as DNA, the CDR3 is TGTGCCATCAGTGAGTGGTATGAGACCCAGTACTTC.

This clonotype came up many times. The chain joins TRBV7-2 to TRBJ1-6; 7 bases agree with TRBD1. Germline CDR1 reads SGHTA; CDR2 reads FQGNSA. The V segment lost 4 bases and the J segment 9 bases; nucleotides outside the gene matches: 18. The CDR3 is 18 residues long. As DNA, the CDR3 is TGTGCCAGCAGCTCTATACCGTTTAGGCGAGGGGGCGGTTCACCCCTCCACTTT. Translating it yields CASSSIPFRRGGGSPLHF.

This clonotype was counted many times. The J gene is TRBJ2-2, the V gene TRBV5-1, with D unresolved. Per the germline V gene, CDR1 is SGHRS and CDR2 is YFSETQ. V was shortened by 5 bases and J by 1 base, with 12 bases between the two germline ends. This CDR3 comprises 15 residues. Here the CDR3 reads CASRLQTQNTGELFF. The CDR3 DNA sequence: TGCGCCAGCAGGCTTCAGACCCAGAACACCGGGGAGCTGTTTTTT.

The chain carries TRBV13 and TRBJ2-4; TRBD2 matches 9 bases. Germline CDR1 reads PRHDT; CDR2 reads FYEKMQ (reference sequence). The trim removed 5 bases at V and 2 bases at J, leaving 7 bases unmatched. The CDR3 is made up of 16 amino acids. In nucleotides, the CDR3 is TGTGCCAGCAGCCCCCCGACTAGCGGACCCAAAAACATTCAGTACTTC. This codes for CASSPPTSGPKNIQYF. Looking up the rest from reference TRBV13 and TRBJ2-4 gives the full variable domain: AAGVIQSPRHLIKEKRETATLKCYPIPRHDTVYWYQQGPGQDPQFLISFYEKMQSDKGSIPDRFSAQQFSDYHSELNMSSLELGDSALYFCASSPPTSGPKNIQYFGAGTRLSVL.

In its sample, this clonotype was seen many times. The chain uses TRBV7-6 and TRBJ1-1; D is possibly TRBD1 (5 bases). This CDR3 contains 16 residues. CDR1 and CDR2 from the germline V gene are SGHVS and FNYEAQ. Deletions cut 5 bases from V and 1 base from J, with 17 bases between. The CDR3 DNA reads TGTGCCAGCAGCGAAATTATAGGGGTAGGGAACACTGAAGCTTTCTTT. It translates to CASSEIIGVGNTEAFF.

This clonotype has more than one count but fewer than ten. V and J are TRBV11-2 and TRBJ2-7; 7 bases line up with TRBD1. The germline CDR1 and CDR2 sequences are SGHAT and FQNNGV. V was pared by 5 bases and J by 2 bases, with 6 bases of the junction left unmatched. This CDR3 spans 14 amino acids. CDR3 residues: CASSPDRPPYEQYF. CDR3 nucleotides: TGTGCCAGCAGCCCGGACAGGCCCCCCTACGAGCAGTACTTC.